The 25 T cell receptor beta chains in this list originate from one sample, sequenced in a study of CD8+CD57+ T cells in acquired aplastic anemia (dated by TCRdb to 2017 to 2018). Data came from an Illumina HiSeq 2000. TCR beta VDJ combination and CDR3 sequence profiling used genomic DNA as the template. TCRdb reworked the public reads: Q25 trimming with fastp, MiXCR clone assembly, productive beta chains retained. When rows share a CDR3 protein, they turn into one entry using the most common DNA and genes. The sample table contains some 220,000 distinct CDR3 sequences; only one count was recorded for 30% to 35% of them. The ten largest account for roughly 1.1% of the sample. What was sequenced was sorted CD4+, CD8+, or CD8+CD57+ T cells (not recorded which) from PBMCs. The receptors were sampled from a human donor in good health, serving as a control.

This clonotype was recorded once. The chain couples TRBV11-2 to TRBJ2-5; 7 nucleotides align to TRBD1. The CDR3 runs to 16 residues. Germline CDR1 reads SGHAT; CDR2 reads FQNNGV. The V and J ends lost 5 bases and 9 bases, in that order; junction bases with no gene match: 18. CDR3 bases: TGTGCCAGCAGCCCAACTCTACAGGGGTATGAGGAGGCCCAGTACTTC. Protein product: CASSPTLQGYEEAQYF.

The J gene is TRBJ2-1, the V gene TRBV3-1; tentative D call: TRBD2 (5 bases). The CDR3 contains 16 residues. The ends were cut back, 0 bases at V and 3 bases at J, with 12 bases in the middle. Germline-derived CDR1 and CDR2 are LGHDT and YNNKEL (reference sequence). CDR3 sequence (DNA): TGTGCCAGCAGCCAAGAGACGGGGTCCGGCTACAATGAGCAGTTCTTC. It is translated as CASSQETGSGYNEQFF.

This clonotype was seen many times. This chain links TRBV7-9 with TRBJ2-5, with D possibly being TRBD2 (6 bases). CDR3 length equals 14 residues. Germline CDR1 is SEHNR and CDR2 is FQNEAQ (reference sequence). V was cut by 3 bases and J by 4 bases, with 12 bases left in between. CDR3 DNA: TGTGCCAGCAGCTTTACGCGGGGATCAGAGACCCAGTACTTC. Translation: CASSFTRGSETQYF.

This clonotype was seen ten or more times. The genes are TRBV2 and TRBJ1-3, with D possibly matching TRBD1 (5 bases). The CDR3 consists of 15 residues. Trimming took off 4 bases at V and 0 bases at J, with 10 bases between the two ends. CDR1 and CDR2 (germline): SNHLY, FYNNEI. The CDR3 region is CASSVGGGSGNTIYF. The CDR3 DNA follows: TGTGCCAGCAGTGTCGGTGGGGGCTCTGGAAACACCATATATTTT.

The genes are TRBV3-1 and TRBJ1-1; unclear D gene. Trimming left V 1 base short and J 2 bases short, with 20 bases between. Looked up from germline, CDR1 is LGHDT and CDR2 is YNNKEL (reference sequence). CDR3 length: 18 residues. Written as DNA, the CDR3 is TGTGCCAGCAGCCAAGTCTCCGCTAGGGTTTGGGCAAACACTGAAGCTTTCTTT. It is translated as CASSQVSARVWANTEAFF.

This clonotype has ten or more counts. The genes are TRBV14 and TRBJ1-5, with a possible D match to TRBD1 (5 bases). Germline-derived CDR1 and CDR2 are SGHDN and FVKESK. This CDR3 has 13 residues. V was pared by 3 bases and J by 5 bases, with 8 bases between. CDR3 amino acids: CASSHGDDQPQHF. For the CDR3, the DNA is TGTGCCAGCAGCCACGGGGACGATCAGCCCCAGCATTTT.

This clonotype occurred once. The genes are TRBV2 and TRBJ2-7, with 7 bases aligning to TRBD1. Germline CDR1 and CDR2: SNHLY and FYNNEI. Trimming removed 6 bases from V and 4 bases from J; junction bases left unmatched: 12. The CDR3 runs 15 residues. The CDR3 sequence is CASRLDQGVIYEQYF. As DNA, the CDR3 is TGTGCCAGCAGATTAGACCAGGGGGTTATATACGAGCAGTACTTC.

In this sample, this clonotype turned up once. V gene TRBV10-2 combines with J gene TRBJ2-7, with a possible D match to TRBD2 (5 bases). Trimming shortened V by 4 bases and J by 2 bases, and 9 bases separated the two germline ends. The length of the CDR3 is 13 residues. Germline lookup yields CDR1 WSHSY and CDR2 SAAADI. The CDR3 loop reads CASSGTGTYEQYF. In nucleotides, the CDR3 is TGCGCCAGCAGTGGGACGGGAACCTACGAGCAGTACTTC.

In the case of this clonotype: A read error may explain this, as a much larger clone is one base away. V is TRBV19 and J is TRBJ2-6; 7 bases are shared with TRBD1. Unmatched junction bases numbered 8, after V lost 3 bases and J lost 3 bases. This CDR3 region has 17 residues. Germline CDR1 reads LNHDA; CDR2 reads SQIVND (reference sequence). The CDR3 nucleotides are TGTGCCAGTAGTATGAAGACAGGGCGAGTTGGGGCCAACGTCCTGACTTTC. It codes for CASSMKTGRVGANVLTF.

Of note for this clonotype: Compared with germline, one end of the junction differs, possibly owing to a read error. The rearrangement uses TRBV29-1 and TRBJ2-7; 8 bases map to TRBD1. Germline values: CDR1 SQVTM, CDR2 ANQGSEA. The CDR3 loop spans 12 amino acids. The CDR3 is CSVGTGEHEHYF. CDR3 DNA: TGCAGCGTGGGGACAGGTGAGCACGAGCATTACTTC.

This clonotype was counted a few times. The genes are TRBV5-1 and TRBJ2-2; 13 bases match TRBD2. Germline V gene sequence: CDR1 SGHRS, CDR2 YFSETQ. J was trimmed by 8 bases and V by 0 bases; bases with no gene match: 4. There are 16 residues in the CDR3. The CDR3 coding sequence is TGCGCCAGCAGCTTGGGACTAGCGGGAGGTCGGGGGGAGCTGTTTTTT. Translated, it gives CASSLGLAGGRGELFF.

In its sample, this clonotype was seen many times. The chain employs TRBV2 and TRBJ1-6, with TRBD1 matching 7 bases. Germline V lookup: CDR1 SNHLY, CDR2 FYNNEI. The CDR3 extends over 14 amino acids. The J segment lost 8 bases and the V segment lost 6 bases, leaving 7 bases of the junction unmatched. The chain's CDR3 is CASSVGQDYSPLHF. DNA of the CDR3: TGTGCCAGCAGCGTTGGACAGGACTATTCACCCCTCCACTTT.

In this sample, this clonotype turned up many times. The chain uses TRBV19 and TRBJ2-7, with 8 positions matching TRBD1. Germline CDR1 and CDR2: LNHDA and SQIVND (reference sequence). This CDR3 is 14 amino acids long. V was clipped by 5 bases and J by 0 bases; unmatched bases: 3. CDR3 protein: CASSVGQGSYEQYF. Here the CDR3 DNA reads TGTGCCAGTAGTGTCGGACAGGGCTCCTACGAGCAGTACTTC.

This clonotype came up many times. The rearrangement uses TRBV29-1 and TRBJ2-7, with D tentatively TRBD1 (5 bases). The CDR3 consists of 12 residues. CDR1 and CDR2 (germline): SQVTM, ANQGSEA. The germline V and J ends were trimmed by 4 bases and 0 bases, with 7 bases remaining between them. In DNA form, the CDR3 reads TGCAGCGTTGGCCAGGGCTCCTACGAGCAGTACTTC. It specifies CSVGQGSYEQYF.

This clonotype was seen a handful of times. The chain joins TRBV7-8 to TRBJ2-1; 10 bases map to TRBD2. The CDR3 runs to 16 residues. V was clipped by 4 bases and J by 9 bases; unmatched bases: 12. Per germline, CDR1 SGHVS and CDR2 FQNEAQ. In DNA form, the CDR3 reads TGTGCCAGCAGCTCCAACCGAGCGGGGGGGCTTGGTGAGCAGTTCTTC. Its protein product is CASSSNRAGGLGEQFF.

Ten or more counts support this clonotype. This chain connects TRBV4-1 to TRBJ2-7; 10 nucleotides align to TRBD1. CDR3 length: 14 amino acids. CDR1 MGHRA and CDR2 YSYEKL come from the germline V gene. Unmatched junction bases numbered 2, after V lost 4 bases and J lost 2 bases. The CDR3 DNA follows: TGCGCCAGCAGCCGAGGGACAGGGGCCTACGAGCAGTACTTC. Its translation is CASSRGTGAYEQYF.

The chain carries TRBV29-1 and TRBJ1-5; D remains unclear. The ends were cut back, 4 bases at V and 11 bases at J, with 9 bases in the middle. Germline lookup yields CDR1 SQVTM and CDR2 ANQGSEA. There are 10 residues in the CDR3. The CDR3 DNA reads as TGCAGCGTTGCCACGGAGACCCAGCATTTT. It yields the protein CSVATETQHF.

Concerning this clonotype itself: Since a much larger clone is just one base distant, this may be a read error. V usage is TRBV12-3 or TRBV12-4 and J usage is TRBJ2-7; TRBD2 agrees at 10 bases. The ends lost 3 bases at V and 3 bases at J; junction bases unmatched: 14. This CDR3 is built from 18 residues. In DNA, the CDR3 is TGTGCCAGCAGTTTCCCCCGAGCGGGAGGGCCCAGAATCTACGAGCAGTACTTC. It translates to CASSFPRAGGPRIYEQYF.

This chain joins TRBV10-1 and TRBJ2-2; D gene uncertain. The CDR3 contains 16 residues. CDR1 and CDR2 from the germline V gene are WNHNN and SYGVQD (reference sequence). Trimming shortened V by 0 bases and J by 5 bases, and 13 bases separated the two germline ends. The CDR3 sequence is CASSESTPGRTGELFF. The CDR3 nucleotides are TGCGCCAGCAGTGAGTCGACGCCAGGACGGACCGGGGAGCTGTTTTTT.

V usage is TRBV29-1 and J usage is TRBJ2-5, with D possibly TRBD1 on 8 matching bases. The CDR3 has 11 amino acids. V gave up 7 bases and J gave up 9 bases, with 15 bases separating them. Germline V CDR1 and CDR2: SQVTM, ANQGSEA. CDR3 region: CSATGGGPQYF. The CDR3 nucleotides are TGCAGCGCTACAGGGGGAGGGCCCCAGTACTTC.

The V call is TRBV11-1, the J call TRBJ2-1; TRBD2 agrees at 8 bases. The CDR3 has 16 amino acids. After removal of 9 bases from V and 6 bases from J, the junction contained 16 bases not matched to a gene. Per germline, CDR1 SGHAT and CDR2 FQDESV (reference sequence). The CDR3 nucleotides read TGTGCCAGTACCCGCTCCGGGACTAGTCGTCCCAATGAGCAGTTCTTC. Encoded protein: CASTRSGTSRPNEQFF. The full variable domain, in which reference TRBV11-1 and TRBJ2-1 provide the parts outside the CDR3, is EAEVAQSPRYKITEKSQAVAFWCDPISGHATLYWYRQILGQGPELLVQFQDESVVDDSQLPKDRFSAERLKGVDSTLKIQPAELGDSAMYLCASTRSGTSRPNEQFFGPGTRLTVL.

In its sample, this clonotype was seen a few times. The chain recombines TRBV2 with TRBJ1-2; D uncertain. CDR3 size: 11 residues. V was cut by 6 bases and J by 8 bases, with 10 bases left in between. The V gene's germline CDR1 is SNHLY and CDR2 FYNNEI. CDR3 DNA: TGTGCCAGCAGCTTAACGTGGGGCTACACCTTC. Residues: CASSLTWGYTF.

The CDR3 sequence: CASSYSQETQYF. In DNA form, the CDR3 reads TGTGCCAGCAGTTATTCCCAAGAGACCCAGTACTTC. The V gene is TRBV6-6, the J gene TRBJ2-5; D not resolved. Germline V CDR1 and CDR2: MNHNY, SVGAGI (reference sequence). This CDR3 contains 12 residues. V gave up 3 bases and J gave up 1 base, with 3 bases separating them.

There are a few counts of this clonotype. This chain joins TRBV5-4 and TRBJ1-2; no reliable D call. The CDR3 runs 16 residues. The V end lost 3 bases, the J end lost 1 base, and 16 bases lay between the germline ends. CDR1 and CDR2 (germline): SGHNT, YYREEE (reference sequence). CDR3 in DNA: TGTGCCAGCAGCTCAGGACCGGACGAATATAACTATGGCTACACCTTC. This translates into CASSSGPDEYNYGYTF.

The chain uses TRBV6-6 and TRBJ2-7; 8 nucleotides line up with TRBD2. The ends lost 4 bases at V and 6 bases at J; junction bases unmatched: 5. This CDR3 spans 13 amino acids. Germline assignment: CDR1 MNHNY and CDR2 SVGAGI (reference sequence). CDR3 DNA: TGTGCCAGCAGTTCCCACGGGGGGGGCGAGCAGTACTTC. Amino acids: CASSSHGGGEQYF.